Each of the 12 T cell receptor beta chains below was sequenced from the same sample in a study of identifying expanded T cells in peripheral blood. Only in-frame clones appear in the TCRdb table, and some are missing; sequencing was by immunoSEQ multiplex PCR. The sample consists of 95,000 or so clones, approximately 86% of them appearing once. Source material: blood. The source is a person aged 18 to 70 in good health.

This clone came up once. The chain employs TRBV6-5 and TRBJ1-5; D is perhaps TRBD1 (6 bases). Germline V CDR1 and CDR2: MNHEY, SVGAGI. Between the trimmed V and J ends, which lost 4 bases and 10 bases, there was a span of 17 bases. The CDR3 runs 14 residues. CDR3 region: CASSSITGSYPQHF. The CDR3, as DNA: TGTGCCAGCAGTTCGATCACAGGGTCGTATCCCCAGCATTTT.

The rearrangement links TRBV7-9 to TRBJ1-2; D gene unclear. Germline V CDR1 and CDR2: SEHNR, FQNEAQ (reference sequence). The CDR3 has 13 residues. V was cut by 3 bases and J by 2 bases, with 7 bases left in between. CDR3 region: CASSFGLNYGYTF. The CDR3, as DNA: TGTGCCAGCAGCTTCGGGCTGAACTATGGCTACACCTTC.

The chain joins TRBV4-3 to TRBJ2-1; D perhaps matches TRBD1 (6 bases). The germline V and J ends were trimmed by 1 base and 11 bases, with 12 bases remaining between them. This CDR3 region has 13 residues. Per the germline V gene, CDR1 is LGHNA and CDR2 is YSLEER. In DNA, the CDR3 is TGCGCCAGCAGCCAAGCTACCGACAGGAAGCAGTTCTTC. The encoded protein is CASSQATDRKQFF.

The rearrangement joins TRBV6-1 to TRBJ1-5; D remains ambiguous. This CDR3 has 13 amino acids. Between the trimmed V and J ends, which lost 6 bases and 7 bases, there was a span of 13 bases. Germline V gives CDR1 MNHNS, CDR2 SASEGT. The CDR3 sequence is CASRSPGLQPQHF. CDR3 sequence (DNA): TGTGCCAGCAGAAGTCCCGGGCTACAGCCCCAGCATTTT.

This chain uses TRBV29-1 with TRBJ2-4, with 8 bases aligning to TRBD1. Germline trimming cut 6 bases from V and 9 bases from J; bases unmatched to any gene: 10. Germline CDR1 and CDR2: SQVTM and ANQGSEA. CDR3 length equals 13 residues. Here the CDR3 DNA reads TGCAGCGTCGAACGGGACAGGCTCGGCATTCAGTACTTC. Translated: CSVERDRLGIQYF.

The chain uses TRBV2 and TRBJ2-4; D may be TRBD1 (6 bases). The germline gives CDR1 SNHLY, CDR2 FYNNEI. CDR3 size: 15 residues. Trimming took 2 bases from V and 4 from J, leaving 12 bases between them. The CDR3 region has the DNA TGTGCCAGCAGTGAATGGAGACAGGCTAAAAACATTCAGTACTTC. Translation gives CASSEWRQAKNIQYF.

V is TRBV30 and J is TRBJ2-7; TRBD1 matches 7 bases. The germline V gene has CDR1 GTSNPN and CDR2 SVGIG (reference sequence). The CDR3 is 15 amino acids. J was trimmed by 4 bases and V by 0 bases; bases with no gene match: 9. The CDR3 DNA follows: TGTGCCTGGAGTGTAGCGACAGGGAAGCTGTACGAGCAGTACTTC. It is translated as CAWSVATGKLYEQYF.

This sequence joins TRBV2 and TRBJ1-2; D not certain. Trimming left V 1 base short and J 5 bases short, with 14 bases between. From germline, CDR1 is SNHLY and CDR2 FYNNEI. The CDR3 runs 15 residues. The CDR3 coding sequence is TGTGCCAGCAGTGAAGGCACCGGCAGAGCATATGGCTACACCTTC. It is translated as CASSEGTGRAYGYTF.

V gene TRBV4-3 combines with J gene TRBJ2-4; D remains ambiguous. V lost 4 bases to trimming and J lost 1 base, with 8 bases between them. CDR3 length: 14 amino acids. Germline V gives CDR1 LGHNA, CDR2 YSLEER. CDR3 in amino acids: CASSPEAAKNIQYF. CDR3 bases: TGCGCCAGCAGCCCCGAGGCGGCCAAAAACATTCAGTACTTC.

The count of this clone is one. The J gene is TRBJ2-3, the V gene TRBV9, with 8 bases aligning to TRBD2. The CDR3 length is 16 residues. With 4 bases clipped from V and 4 bases from J, the junction kept 11 bases outside the gene matches. Per germline, CDR1 SGDLS and CDR2 YYNGEE. The CDR3 region has the DNA TGTGCCAGCAGCCTCGCCCGGGGGGGCAACTCAGATACGCAGTATTTT. Protein sequence: CASSLARGGNSDTQYF.

This chain joins TRBV27 and TRBJ1-6, with no clear D. CDR1 is MNHEY and CDR2 is SMNVEV in the germline V gene (reference sequence). CDR3 length: 14 amino acids. V was cut by 8 bases and J by 0 bases, with 8 bases left in between. The CDR3 nucleotides are TGTGCCAGCTCAGGCCACTCCTATAATTCACCCCTCCACTTT. Translated: CASSGHSYNSPLHF.

The chain joins TRBV7-3 to TRBJ2-7; 8 bases line up with TRBD1. Germline V gene sequence: CDR1 SGHTA, CDR2 FQGTGA. The CDR3 sequence is 15 residues long. Trimming took 2 bases from V and 2 from J; bases not matched to a gene: 5. CDR3 residues: CASSLQGAPPYEQYF. CDR3 nucleotides: TGTGCCAGCAGCTTACAGGGGGCTCCGCCCTACGAGCAGTACTTC.